The 20 T cell receptor beta chains reported below all come from one sample, sequenced in a study of B cell selection in AIRE deficiency. Sorting defined conventional CD4 T cells as CD4+CD127+. Only in-frame clones appear in the TCRdb table, and some are missing; sequencing was by immunoSEQ multiplex PCR. The sample has some 20,000 clones, roughly 98% seen once. The sample taken for sequencing was conventional CD4+ T cells sorted from PBMCs. These receptors all come from a human donor with AIRE deficiency.

The chain has TRBV28 and TRBJ2-7, with TRBD1 identical over 7 bases. Germline V lookup: CDR1 MDHEN, CDR2 SYDVKM. This CDR3 has 13 amino acids. Trimming at V came to 6 bases and at J to 6 bases, leaving 8 bases not matched to a gene. CDR3 bases: TGTGCCAGCAGCCCAACTAACAGGGGCGAGCAGTACTTC. Encoded protein: CASSPTNRGEQYF.

The CDR3 region is CASSAGAASYEQYF. The CDR3 nucleotides read TGTGCCAGCAGCGCCGGGGCAGCCTCCTACGAGCAGTACTTC. The gene calls are TRBV7-2 and TRBJ2-7, with D perhaps assigned TRBD1 or TRBD2 (5 bases each). Germline CDR1 and CDR2: SGHTA and FQGNSA. CDR3 size: 14 residues. Deletions cut 5 bases from V and 0 bases from J, with 11 bases between.

This chain uses TRBV7-2 with TRBJ2-2; D not resolved. The V gene lost 5 bases and the J gene lost 0 bases, with 4 bases spanning the gap. CDR3 length: 13 amino acids. In germline, CDR1 is SGHTA, CDR2 FQGNSA. Here the CDR3 reads CASSVTNTGELFF. For the CDR3, the DNA is TGTGCCAGCAGCGTTACGAACACCGGGGAGCTGTTTTTT.

The V and J genes are TRBV28 and TRBJ1-2; D remains ambiguous. CDR1 is MDHEN, CDR2 SYDVKM, per germline. V was shortened by 6 bases and J by 8 bases, with 10 bases between the two germline ends. CDR3 length equals 11 residues. The CDR3 is CASSHPSGYTF. DNA for the CDR3: TGTGCCAGCAGCCATCCAAGCGGCTACACCTTC.

This sequence joins TRBV13 and TRBJ2-5; the D is unclear. The CDR3 spans 12 residues. From germline, CDR1 is PRHDT and CDR2 FYEKMQ (reference sequence). The V and J ends lost 5 bases and 7 bases respectively, with 11 bases between them. This CDR3 reads CASSKSSGTQYF. The CDR3, as DNA: TGTGCCAGCAGCAAGAGTTCGGGGACCCAGTACTTC.

The chain uses TRBV9 and TRBJ1-3, with TRBD1 matching over 8 bases. CDR3 size: 15 residues. The V and J ends lost 3 bases and 6 bases, in that order; junction bases with no gene match: 8. Germline lookup yields CDR1 SGDLS and CDR2 YYNGEE. CDR3 DNA: TGTGCCAGCAGCGAGCGGACAGGGCGGGAAAACACCATATATTTT. This encodes CASSERTGRENTIYF.

This chain connects TRBV9 to TRBJ2-2, with 10 bases lining up with TRBD1. After removal of 3 bases from V and 8 bases from J, the junction contained 13 bases not matched to a gene. Germline CDR1 reads SGDLS; CDR2 reads YYNGEE. CDR3 length: 17 residues. The CDR3 region has the DNA TGTGCCAGCAGCGCGAGACCGGGACAGGGGCCAGCTGGGGAGCTGTTTTTT. It encodes CASSARPGQGPAGELFF.

The gene calls are TRBV10-2 and TRBJ2-4; 9 nucleotides align to TRBD2. Germline lookup yields CDR1 WSHSY and CDR2 SAAADI. Trimming cost V 8 bases and J 6 bases; bases outside gene matches: 14. The CDR3 consists of 16 residues. DNA of the CDR3: TGCGCCAGCCGCCGGTTGGCGGGAGGGCCCGGAAACATTCAGTACTTC. Translated, it gives CASRRLAGGPGNIQYF.

About this clone itself: The sample holds other DNA sequences that translate to the same CDR3. The CDR3 sequence is CAISDSGTGDGYTF. CDR3 in DNA: TGTGCCATCAGTGACTCCGGGACAGGGGACGGCTACACCTTC. The genes are TRBV10-3 and TRBJ1-2; 10 nucleotides match TRBD1. V lost 3 bases and J lost 8; bases outside the gene matches: 6. CDR3 length: 14 residues. Germline V gene lookup returns CDR1 ENHRY and CDR2 SYGVKD.

This chain uses TRBV11-2 with TRBJ2-2, with D unresolved. CDR1 and CDR2 (germline): SGHAT, FQNNGV. V gave up 6 bases and J gave up 1 base, with 9 bases separating them. The CDR3 spans 14 residues. The CDR3: CASRTYRNTGELFF. The CDR3 coding sequence is TGTGCCAGCAGGACTTACAGGAACACCGGGGAGCTGTTTTTT.

The chain uses TRBV30 and TRBJ1-5; the D is unclear. The CDR3 spans 14 residues. Germline values: CDR1 GTSNPN, CDR2 SVGIG (reference sequence). Deletions cut 3 bases from V and 0 bases from J, with 9 bases between. CDR3: CAWSNTYSNQPQHF. CDR3 sequence (DNA): TGTGCCTGGAGCAACACGTATAGCAATCAGCCCCAGCATTTT. Full variable domain (missing parts from reference TRBV30 and TRBJ1-5): SQTIHQWPATLVQPVGSPLSLECTVEGTSNPNLYWYRQAAGRGLQLLFYSVGIGQISSEVPQNLSASRPQDRQFILSSKKLLLSDSGFYLCAWSNTYSNQPQHFGDGTRLSIL.

This chain links TRBV6-1 with TRBJ2-2; possibly TRBD1 for D (5 bases). This CDR3 contains 15 residues. Germline values: CDR1 MNHNS, CDR2 SASEGT. Trimming took 6 bases from V and 4 from J, leaving 15 bases between them. For the CDR3, the DNA is TGTGCCAGCAGGATTCCGACAGACTCCACCGGGGAGCTGTTTTTT. It is translated as CASRIPTDSTGELFF.

The table lists this clone with a few counts. The rearrangement joins TRBV28 to TRBJ1-5; D may be TRBD1 (5 bases). CDR3 size: 13 residues. CDR1 MDHEN and CDR2 SYDVKM come from the germline V gene. V lost 6 bases to trimming and J lost 6 bases, with 12 bases between them. In DNA form, the CDR3 reads TGTGCCAGCAGGCAGGGTAGTGCTCAGCCCCAGCATTTT. It specifies CASRQGSAQPQHF.

J is TRBJ1-5 and V is TRBV6-1; D possibly corresponds to TRBD1 (6 bases). CDR3 length: 15 residues. Germline CDR1 MNHNS, CDR2 SASEGT. The V end lost 5 bases, the J end lost 3 bases, and 14 bases lay between the germline ends. The CDR3 here is CASSFLGGFNQPQHF. CDR3 DNA sequence: TGTGCCAGCAGTTTCCTAGGGGGGTTCAATCAGCCCCAGCATTTT.

The V call is TRBV29-1, the J call TRBJ2-3; 9 bases fit TRBD2. J gave up 4 bases and V 7 bases, and 9 bases lay outside the gene matches. The CDR3 is made up of 14 amino acids. Germline V gene data show CDR1 as SQVTM and CDR2 as ANQGSEA. In DNA form, the CDR3 reads TGCAGCGCCACACTAGCGGGCCGTCCAGATACGCAGTATTTT. The encoded protein is CSATLAGRPDTQYF.

The V call is TRBV30, the J call TRBJ2-7, with D perhaps TRBD1 (5 bases). V lost 4 bases and J lost 5, with 15 bases in between. The CDR3 runs to 13 residues. The germline gives CDR1 GTSNPN, CDR2 SVGIG (reference sequence). This CDR3 is CAWIPDSGHEQYF. CDR3 in DNA: TGTGCCTGGATCCCGGATTCAGGGCACGAGCAGTACTTC. Supplemented by reference TRBV30 and TRBJ2-7, the full variable domain reads SQTIHQWPATLVQPVGSPLSLECTVEGTSNPNLYWYRQAAGRGLQLLFYSVGIGQISSEVPQNLSASRPQDRQFILSSKKLLLSDSGFYLCAWIPDSGHEQYFGPGTRLTVT.

The table lists this clone with a count of one. The chain joins TRBV7-9 to TRBJ2-7; D is uncertain. Trimming cost V 4 bases and J 7 bases, with 8 bases left between them. Per the germline V gene, CDR1 is SEHNR and CDR2 is FQNEAQ (reference sequence). This CDR3 region has 11 residues. The CDR3 region has the DNA TGTGCCAGCAGCTCCATGGGGGAGCAGTACTTC. It yields the protein CASSSMGEQYF.

CDR3 residues: CASSGTGYTYNEQFF. DNA of the CDR3: TGTGCCAGCAGTGGAACAGGGTATACCTACAATGAGCAGTTCTTC. The V call is TRBV6-1, the J call TRBJ2-1; possible D gene TRBD1, 6 bases. Trimming left V 4 bases short and J 2 bases short, with 12 bases between. The CDR3 spans 15 residues. Germline V lookup: CDR1 MNHNS, CDR2 SASEGT.

V is TRBV7-6 and J is TRBJ2-7; D gene ambiguous. Germline CDR1 is SGHVS and CDR2 is FNYEAQ. The CDR3 covers 12 residues. The V and J ends lost 5 bases and 0 bases respectively, with 5 bases between them. The CDR3 DNA is TGTGCCAGCAGCCTTAGCTCCTACGAGCAGTACTTC. As protein: CASSLSSYEQYF.

The chain combines TRBV28 with TRBJ1-1; 7 bases are a match to TRBD1. This CDR3 has 15 residues. The germline gives CDR1 MDHEN, CDR2 SYDVKM. V shed 2 bases, J shed 1 base, and the junction held 4 bases outside the gene matches. The CDR3 is CASSLIDRENTEAFF. DNA of the CDR3: TGTGCCAGCAGTTTAATCGACAGGGAGAACACTGAAGCTTTCTTT. The complete variable domain, with remaining parts taken from reference TRBV28 and TRBJ1-1, reads DVKVTQSSRYLVKRTGEKVFLECVQDMDHENMFWYRQDPGLGLRLIYFSYDVKMKEKGDIPEGYSVSREKKERFSLILESASTNQTSMYLCASSLIDRENTEAFFGQGTRLTVV.